This T cell receptor (beta chain) was documented in a study of blood T cell repertoires in COVID-19. Study overall: The study drew acute and convalescent COVID-19 samples from the United States, Italy and Spain. Nucleic acid was either cDNA or gDNA, and it came from T cells, B-cell-depleted T cells, or PBMCs.

Original analysis: By means of reference gene primer amplification, nucleated cell counts were estimated. Libraries were prepared by immunoSEQ multiplex PCR; TCRdb keeps only in-frame clonotypes and omits some of them. V and J calls plus clone size are reproduced from that table; the DNA served to infer D and trimming. The sample lists approximately 290,000 clones; approximately 89% were seen once. V gave up 2 bases and J gave up 4 bases; unmatched junction bases: 3. CDR1 and CDR2 (germline): KGHSH, LQKENI. This CDR3 contains 14 residues. The sequence derives from a woman in her twenties or thirties with COVID-19, enrolled during active disease. V gene TRBV18 combines with J gene TRBJ2-7; TRBD1 matches 9 bases. The sequenced material came from peripheral blood. CDR3 amino acids: CASSPSGTGYEQYF. The CDR3 DNA reads as TGTGCCAGCTCACCATCAGGGACAGGGTACGAGCAGTACTTC. The entire variable domain, with the rest obtained from reference TRBV18 and TRBJ2-7, is as follows: NAGVMQNPRHLVRRRGQEARLRCSPMKGHSHVYWYRQLPEEGLKFMVYLQKENIIDESGMPKERFSAEFPKEGPSILRIQQVVRGDSAAYFCASSPSGTGYEQYFGPGTRLTVT.